Below are 26 T cell receptor beta chains sequenced from a single sample in a study of blood T cell repertoires in COVID-19. Assay: immunoSEQ multiplex PCR; the TCRdb copy retains only in-frame clones and omits some. This sample carries roughly 140,000 clones, more than 70% of them seen once, and the ten largest clones take over 10%. Sequencing input: peripheral blood. The receptors come from a man aged 55-75 years with active or convalescent COVID-19.

In DNA, the CDR3 is TGTGCCAGCAGTTATAGCTCCTACGAGCAGTACTTC. It translates to CASSYSSYEQYF. The chain combines TRBV12-3 or TRBV12-4 with TRBJ2-7; no reliable D call. This CDR3 has 12 residues. Trimming shortened V by 4 bases and J by 0 bases, and 4 bases separated the two germline ends.

This sequence joins TRBV3-1 (or the pseudogene TRBV3-2) and TRBJ1-4; no firm D call. Trimming removed 3 bases at V and 7 bases at J, with 9 bases between. The V gene's germline CDR1 is LGHDT and CDR2 YNNKEL (reference sequence). The CDR3 is made up of 13 amino acids. CDR3 residues: CASSQGVGEKLFF. The CDR3 nucleotides are TGTGCCAGCAGCCAGGGAGTGGGTGAAAAACTGTTTTTT.

This sequence joins TRBV7-9 and TRBJ1-3; D gene uncertain. Looked up from germline, CDR1 is SEHNR and CDR2 is FQNEAQ (reference sequence). With 10 bases removed from V and 4 bases from J, the gap between germline ends came to 20 bases. This CDR3 spans 15 amino acids. The CDR3 reads CATPFEGTRGNTIYF. CDR3 in DNA: TGTGCCACACCTTTTGAGGGAACGAGAGGAAACACCATATATTTT.

This rearrangement joins TRBV7-3 to TRBJ2-1; 9 bases agree with TRBD2. This CDR3 contains 14 residues. V lost 3 bases and J lost 3; bases outside the gene matches: 0. Germline CDR1 SGHTA, CDR2 FQGTGA. The CDR3 DNA follows: TGTGCCAGCAGCTTGACTAGCGGCTACAATGAGCAGTTCTTC. This sequence encodes CASSLTSGYNEQFF.

The chain has TRBV24-1 and TRBJ2-2, with TRBD2 identical over 7 bases. CDR1 is KGHDR and CDR2 is SFDVKD in the germline V gene. The CDR3 length is 19 residues. The V and J ends lost 1 base and 1 base, in that order; junction bases with no gene match: 11. DNA of the CDR3: TGTGCCACCAGTGATTTAAAGGTGCGGGACTACGGGAACACCGGGGAGCTGTTTTTT. Protein sequence: CATSDLKVRDYGNTGELFF.

This clone was recorded a few times. This chain connects TRBV28 to TRBJ1-1; D not resolved. Germline V gene sequence: CDR1 MDHEN, CDR2 SYDVKM. Deletions cut 8 bases from V and 6 bases from J, with 16 bases between. The length of the CDR3 is 13 residues. The CDR3 region is CASGQGGSAEAFF. DNA of the CDR3: TGTGCCAGCGGCCAAGGCGGGAGCGCTGAAGCTTTCTTT.

The V gene is TRBV9, the J gene TRBJ2-7; D perhaps matches TRBD2 (5 bases). Germline V gives CDR1 SGDLS, CDR2 YYNGEE. This CDR3 region has 15 residues. With 2 bases removed from V and 5 bases from J, the gap between germline ends came to 17 bases. In DNA, the CDR3 is TGTGCCAGCAGCGTTTTTGAGGGAGTGTGGGACGAGCAGTACTTC. It specifies CASSVFEGVWDEQYF.

The CDR3 DNA sequence: TGTGCCAGCAGCTTACCCCATCGACTAGCGGGAGTGGTGAATGAGCAGTTCTTC. It specifies CASSLPHRLAGVVNEQFF. The chain links TRBV7-9 to TRBJ2-1, with 12 nucleotides matching TRBD2. This CDR3 region has 18 residues. J gave up 7 bases and V 2 bases, and 12 bases lay outside the gene matches. From germline, CDR1 is SEHNR and CDR2 FQNEAQ (reference sequence).

The chain couples TRBV5-1 to TRBJ2-7; 10 nucleotides align to TRBD1. The CDR3 extends over 18 amino acids. Germline lookup yields CDR1 SGHRS and CDR2 YFSETQ. Trimming took 0 bases from V and 0 from J; bases not matched to a gene: 9. CDR3 region: CASSLGYPRTGGSYEQYF. The CDR3 coding sequence is TGCGCCAGCAGCTTGGGATACCCCCGGACAGGGGGCTCCTACGAGCAGTACTTC.

This clone has only one observation. The gene calls are TRBV11-2 and TRBJ1-5; TRBD1 is a possible D gene (5 bases). CDR1 is SGHAT and CDR2 is FQNNGV in the germline V gene. V was pared by 5 bases and J by 4 bases, with 12 bases between. The CDR3 runs to 14 residues. The DNA of the CDR3 is TGTGCCAGCAGCCCCATCGGGGGTAATCAGCCCCAGCATTTT. Translated, it gives CASSPIGGNQPQHF. Full variable domain (missing parts from reference TRBV11-2 and TRBJ1-5): EAGVAQSPRYKIIEKRQSVAFWCNPISGHATLYWYQQILGQGPKLLIQFQNNGVVDDSQLPKDRFSAERLKGVDSTLKIQPAKLEDSAVYLCASSPIGGNQPQHFGDGTRLSIL.

The genes are TRBV28 and TRBJ1-5; D not certain. The germline V gene has CDR1 MDHEN and CDR2 SYDVKM. The CDR3 has 13 residues. The ends were cut back, 8 bases at V and 4 bases at J, with 12 bases in the middle. Here the CDR3 reads CASRVRVNQPQHF. As DNA, the CDR3 is TGTGCCAGCCGCGTTCGGGTTAATCAGCCCCAGCATTTT.

This clone was detected many times. The chain links TRBV24-1 to TRBJ2-7; no clear D. The V and J ends lost 7 bases and 5 bases respectively, with 14 bases between them. Germline CDR1 and CDR2: KGHDR and SFDVKD. The CDR3 spans 13 residues. The CDR3 sequence: CATSRHSLDEQYF. The CDR3 DNA is TGTGCCACCAGCCGACATTCATTGGACGAGCAGTACTTC.

The chain is built from TRBV4-3 and TRBJ1-3, with unresolved D. Between the trimmed V and J ends, which lost 3 bases and 4 bases, there was a span of 7 bases. The CDR3 runs to 13 residues. Germline V gene lookup returns CDR1 LGHNA and CDR2 YSLEER. The DNA of the CDR3 is TGCGCCAGCAGCCACGGGGTGGGAAACACCATATATTTT. Translation: CASSHGVGNTIYF.

The sample holds one count of this clone. This chain connects TRBV15 to TRBJ2-1; 9 bases match TRBD2. The CDR3 spans 16 residues. The germline gives CDR1 LNHNV, CDR2 YYDKDF (reference sequence). V shed 0 bases and J 10 bases; nucleotides not matched to a gene: 10. The CDR3 reads CATSRDSGRRSGEQFF. Written as DNA, the CDR3 is TGTGCCACCAGCAGAGATAGCGGGAGAAGATCAGGAGAGCAGTTCTTC.

The chain carries TRBV19 and TRBJ2-1; D is possibly TRBD1 (6 bases). This CDR3 has 15 residues. V lost 3 bases and J 2 bases, leaving 11 bases between the germline ends. The germline V gene encodes CDR1 LNHDA and CDR2 SQIVND (reference sequence). CDR3 in DNA: TGTGCCAGTAGTATCCGGGACACAGCCTACAATGAGCAGTTCTTC. Its protein product is CASSIRDTAYNEQFF.

The gene calls are TRBV6-5 and TRBJ2-7; perhaps TRBD1 as D (6 bases). The CDR3 has 11 amino acids. Germline V gives CDR1 MNHEY, CDR2 SVGAGI. V lost 8 bases and J lost 5, with 10 bases in between. CDR3: CASGRGDEQYF. The CDR3 DNA reads as TGTGCCAGCGGCAGGGGAGACGAGCAGTACTTC.

The chain is built from TRBV3-1 (or the pseudogene TRBV3-2) and TRBJ2-4, with D possibly TRBD1 on 6 matching bases. Deletions cut 4 bases from V and 2 bases from J, with 9 bases between. In germline, CDR1 is LGHDT, CDR2 YNNKEL (reference sequence). The CDR3 consists of 14 residues. The CDR3 nucleotides read TGTGCCAGCAGCCTAACAGGGACCAAAAACATTCAGTACTTC. This encodes CASSLTGTKNIQYF.

The chain employs TRBV5-4 and TRBJ2-1; no definite D call. Germline loops: CDR1 SGHNT, CDR2 YYREEE (reference sequence). Trimming pared 4 bases from V and 0 bases from J, leaving 11 bases between. The CDR3 has 15 amino acids. The chain's CDR3 is CASSTGLNSYNEQFF. The DNA for the CDR3 is TGTGCCAGCAGCACGGGTCTGAACTCCTACAATGAGCAGTTCTTC.

The chain joins TRBV4-3 to TRBJ2-6; 7 bases map to TRBD1. Germline trimming cut 0 bases from V and 0 bases from J; bases unmatched to any gene: 11. This CDR3 is built from 20 residues. Germline V lookup: CDR1 LGHNA, CDR2 YSLEER. Written as DNA, the CDR3 is TGCGCCAGCAGCCAAGATCCCCTTTGGGGACAGAGCTCTGGGGCCAACGTCCTGACTTTC. Its translation is CASSQDPLWGQSSGANVLTF.

This chain uses TRBV6-2 or TRBV6-3 with TRBJ2-2, with 11 bases aligning to TRBD1. Germline CDR1 MNHEY, CDR2 SVGEGT. The CDR3 sequence is 16 residues long. V dropped 3 bases and J dropped 5; count of bases not matched to a gene: 5. The CDR3 region is CASSYSGTGGTGELFF. CDR3 bases: TGTGCCAGCAGTTATTCCGGGACAGGGGGAACCGGGGAGCTGTTTTTT.

The rearrangement uses TRBV27 and TRBJ2-7; 12 nucleotides align to TRBD2. The CDR3 length is 15 residues. The germline gives CDR1 MNHEY, CDR2 SMNVEV (reference sequence). V lost 5 bases, J lost 4 bases, and 6 bases stayed unmatched. CDR3 protein: CASSQASGRGYEQYF. CDR3 sequence (DNA): TGTGCCAGCAGTCAAGCTAGCGGGAGGGGTTACGAGCAGTACTTC.

The rearrangement uses TRBV5-4 and TRBJ2-5; 9 bases line up with TRBD2. The trim removed 2 bases at V and 4 bases at J, leaving 12 bases unmatched. Germline assignment: CDR1 SGHNT and CDR2 YYREEE (reference sequence). The CDR3 has 17 residues. CDR3 region: CASSLSSGREGRETQYF. The CDR3 coding sequence is TGTGCCAGCAGCTTAAGTAGCGGGAGAGAGGGGAGAGAGACCCAGTACTTC.

The chain employs TRBV11-3 and TRBJ2-1, with D possibly being TRBD1 (6 bases). CDR1 is SGHNT, CDR2 YENEEA, per germline. CDR3 length: 14 residues. Trimming cost V 1 base and J 9 bases, with 13 bases left between them. CDR3 amino acids: CASSLGQVNTEQFF. The CDR3, as DNA: TGTGCCAGCAGCTTAGGACAGGTGAATACTGAGCAGTTCTTC.

The chain recombines TRBV6-5 with TRBJ2-7, with 7 bases that match TRBD2. Germline trimming cut 8 bases from V and 3 bases from J; bases unmatched to any gene: 7. CDR3 size: 13 residues. The germline V gene has CDR1 MNHEY and CDR2 SVGAGI. CDR3 protein: CASGRRTSYEQYF. The CDR3 DNA is TGTGCCAGCGGCCGGAGGACTAGCTACGAGCAGTACTTC.

CDR3 nucleotides: TGCGCCAGCAGCCAAGATCGGACAGGGTTGTATGGCTACACCTTC. Residues: CASSQDRTGLYGYTF. The chain carries TRBV4-3 and TRBJ1-2; 8 nucleotides line up with TRBD1. Germline V lookup: CDR1 LGHNA, CDR2 YSLEER. The CDR3 has 15 amino acids. V shed 0 bases and J 5 bases; nucleotides not matched to a gene: 5.

The rearrangement joins TRBV9 to TRBJ2-5; the match to TRBD1 covers 9 bases. The CDR3 runs 16 residues. Germline CDR1 reads SGDLS; CDR2 reads YYNGEE. V trimming: 4 bases; J trimming: 2 bases; junction bases outside the gene matches: 9. CDR3 in amino acids: CASSTSIGTGQETQYF. The DNA of the CDR3 is TGTGCCAGCAGCACATCTATTGGGACAGGGCAAGAGACCCAGTACTTC.